A selection of T cell receptor beta chains follows, all from one sample in a study of blood T cell repertoires in COVID-19. Data came from immunoSEQ multiplex PCR; TCRdb stores just in-frame clones and leaves some out. The repertoire holds 150,000 to 200,000 clones, with 60% to 80% as singletons. What was sequenced was peripheral blood. These receptors all stem from a woman aged 70 to 79 with acute or convalescent COVID-19. CDR3s include the opening cysteine and the closing phenylalanine or tryptophan. A D gene is named only where the DNA matches it firmly. Rows may omit the clone size; those that give it use once, few, many or a size class.

v_call	clone_size	d_call	j_call	cdr3_aa	cdr3_nt
TRBV7-3	.	.	TRBJ2-1	CASSSERATVNEQFF	TGTGCCAGCAGCTCGGAGCGGGCAACTGTCAATGAGCAGTTCTTC
TRBV15	.	TRBD1	TRBJ1-2	CATSRGLGQLYGYTF	TGTGCCACCAGCAGAGGGTTGGGACAGCTATATGGCTACACCTTC
TRBV3-1/TRBV3-2	.	TRBD2	TRBJ2-1	CASSPGILTSGRGGSSYNEQFF	TGTGCCAGCAGCCCCGGCATCTTGACTAGCGGGAGGGGGGGGAGCTCCTACAATGAGCAGTTCTTC
TRBV19	few	TRBD2	TRBJ2-5	CASSTGTSGIETQYF	TGTGCCAGTAGTACGGGGACTAGCGGGATAGAGACCCAGTACTTC
TRBV4-1	.	.	TRBJ1-3	CASSQDRGNTIYF	TGCGCCAGCAGCCAAGACAGAGGAAACACCATATATTTT
TRBV7-9	.	.	TRBJ1-3	CASSFEGNTIYF	TGTGCCAGCAGCTTCGAGGGAAACACCATATATTTT
TRBV2	.	.	TRBJ1-4	CASSGFGVSYNEKLFF	TGTGCCAGCAGTGGATTCGGGGTCAGTTATAATGAAAAACTGTTTTTT
TRBV25-1	.	.	TRBJ1-2	CASSDSTRDFTTVYGYTF	TGTGCCAGCAGTGACTCTACCCGGGACTTCACAACTGTCTATGGCTACACCTTC
TRBV30	.	TRBD1	TRBJ1-6	CAWSVRDRLPLHF	TGTGCCTGGAGTGTACGGGACAGGCTACCCCTCCACTTT
TRBV5-1	.	TRBD1	TRBJ1-1	CASSLGQGMNTEAFF	TGCGCCAGCAGCCTCGGACAGGGGATGAACACTGAAGCTTTCTTT
TRBV3-1/TRBV3-2	.	.	TRBJ2-1	CASSPSPGDSMSSSYNEQFF	TGTGCCAGCAGCCCAAGCCCCGGGGACTCTATGTCAAGCTCCTACAATGAGCAGTTCTTC
TRBV7-2	.	.	TRBJ1-5	CASSLEQGNQPQHF	TGTGCCAGCAGCTTAGAACAGGGCAATCAGCCCCAGCATTTT
TRBV9	.	TRBD2	TRBJ2-3	CASSVGLAGVGTDTQYF	TGTGCCAGCAGCGTAGGACTAGCGGGAGTTGGCACAGATACGCAGTATTTT
TRBV9	.	TRBD1	TRBJ1-5	CASSLERGQFNQPQHF	TGTGCCAGCAGCCTCGAAAGGGGACAGTTCAATCAGCCCCAGCATTTT
TRBV6-5	.	.	TRBJ2-6	CASEVFGANVLTF	TGTGCCAGCGAGGTGTTTGGGGCCAACGTCCTGACTTTC
TRBV4-1	.	.	TRBJ1-3	CASSQSQRGISGNTIYF	TGCGCCAGCAGCCAAAGTCAAAGGGGGATCTCTGGAAACACCATATATTTT
TRBV2	few	TRBD2	TRBJ2-5	CASRGGFYQETQYF	TGTGCCAGCAGGGGGGGGTTTTACCAAGAGACCCAGTACTTC
TRBV5-8	once	TRBD1	TRBJ1-6	CASSLRTGIGSPLHF	TGTGCCAGCAGCTTAAGGACAGGGATAGGTTCACCCCTCCACTTT
TRBV6-2/TRBV6-3	.	.	TRBJ1-5	CASSYPTEINQPQHF	TGTGCCAGCAGTTACCCGACAGAGATCAATCAGCCCCAGCATTTT
TRBV18	.	.	TRBJ2-5	CASSPPVAGSYQETQYF	TGTGCCAGCTCACCCCCGGTTGCGGGATCGTACCAAGAGACCCAGTACTTC
TRBV27	.	.	TRBJ1-1	CASSPFRGYTEAFF	TGTGCCAGCAGCCCATTCCGGGGTTACACTGAAGCTTTCTTT
TRBV5-1	.	TRBD1	TRBJ2-1	CASSSEGALINEQFF	TGCGCCAGCAGCTCCGAGGGGGCCCTTATCAATGAGCAGTTCTTC
TRBV2	.	TRBD1	TRBJ1-2	CASRRDRLEYGYTF	TGTGCCAGCAGACGGGACAGACTAGAGTATGGCTACACCTTC
TRBV7-9	once	.	TRBJ1-3	CASSGRAHSGNTIYF	TGTGCCAGCAGCGGCAGGGCCCACTCTGGAAACACCATATATTTT
TRBV5-5	.	TRBD1	TRBJ1-2	CASSLDTWTGSRYGYTF	TGTGCCAGCAGCTTGGATACGTGGACAGGGTCGCGGTATGGCTACACCTTC
TRBV5-1	.	TRBD2	TRBJ2-5	CASRPAGGLQETQYF	TGCGCCAGCAGGCCAGCGGGAGGCCTACAAGAGACCCAGTACTTC
TRBV3-1/TRBV3-2	.	TRBD1	TRBJ2-7	CASSLRGTGTNEQYF	TGTGCCAGCAGCCTACGGGGGACAGGGACCAACGAGCAGTACTTC
TRBV20-1	once	TRBD1	TRBJ1-2	CSASPIDRGQSGYTF	TGCAGTGCTAGTCCAATCGACAGGGGGCAATCGGGCTACACCTTC
TRBV6-1	.	TRBD2	TRBJ2-2	CASSDRASGSRGGELFF	TGTGCCAGCAGTGATCGGGCTAGCGGGAGTCGGGGCGGGGAGCTGTTTTTT
TRBV10-1	once	TRBD1	TRBJ1-6	CASSEPIRTGGNSPLHF	TGCGCCAGCAGTGAGCCGATTAGGACAGGGGGCAACTCACCCCTCCACTTT
TRBV24-1	.	.	TRBJ1-2	CATSRSLADGYTF	TGTGCCACCAGTCGTTCATTGGCAGATGGCTACACCTTC
TRBV6-4	.	.	TRBJ1-5	CASNHSLNQPQHF	TGTGCCAGCAACCACAGCCTCAATCAGCCCCAGCATTTT
TRBV19	few	.	TRBJ2-3	CASSQFGGATDTQYF	TGTGCCAGTAGTCAGTTTGGAGGGGCCACAGATACGCAGTATTTT
TRBV28	.	TRBD2	TRBJ2-2	CASSPREGQASTGELFF	TGTGCCAGCAGTCCTCGGGAGGGCCAGGCGAGCACCGGGGAGCTGTTTTTT
TRBV7-9	.	.	TRBJ1-3	CASSLGNRVGNTIYF	TGTGCCAGCAGCTTAGGGAACAGGGTTGGAAACACCATATATTTT
TRBV7-3	.	.	TRBJ2-2	CASSLSPRGGELFF	TGTGCCAGCAGCTTATCCCCACGGGGCGGGGAGCTGTTTTTT
TRBV30	.	TRBD1	TRBJ1-5	CAWSATGQGNQPQHF	TGTGCCTGGAGTGCTACGGGACAGGGGAATCAGCCCCAGCATTTT
TRBV29-1	.	TRBD1	TRBJ1-5	CSVLTGIPNQPQHF	TGCAGCGTTCTGACAGGGATCCCCAATCAGCCCCAGCATTTT
TRBV5-1	.	TRBD2	TRBJ2-3	CASSQTTGRTDTQYF	TGCGCCAGCAGCCAGACGACCGGGAGGACAGATACGCAGTATTTT
TRBV3-1/TRBV3-2	.	.	TRBJ1-3	CASSQRTLGGVSRGNTIYF	TGTGCCAGCAGCCAAAGAACGCTCGGCGGGGTGAGTCGCGGAAACACCATATATTTT
TRBV7-2	.	.	TRBJ1-2	CASSLVSTENYGYTF	TGTGCCAGCAGCTTAGTTTCGACGGAGAACTATGGCTACACCTTC
TRBV5-1	.	TRBD2	TRBJ2-1	CASSLRGRDNEQFF	TGCGCCAGCAGCTTGCGGGGGAGGGATAATGAGCAGTTCTTC
TRBV11-2	.	TRBD1	TRBJ1-6	CASTLRGGQGASPLHF	TGTGCCAGCACCCTTAGGGGCGGACAGGGGGCTTCACCCCTCCACTTT
TRBV3-1/TRBV3-2	few	.	TRBJ1-2	CASSQGATYGYTF	TGTGCCAGCAGCCAAGGGGCAACCTATGGCTACACCTTC
TRBV20-1	.	TRBD2	TRBJ2-7	CSASSGTSGIYEQYF	TGCAGTGCTAGTTCCGGGACTAGCGGGATCTACGAGCAGTACTTC
TRBV4-1	once	TRBD2	TRBJ2-5	CASSPTPPASGNGETQYF	TGCGCCAGCAGCCCAACCCCCCCGGCTAGCGGGAATGGAGAGACCCAGTACTTC
TRBV13	.	TRBD2	TRBJ2-5	CASSLGSRASGRAPQETQYF	TGTGCCAGCAGCTTAGGCTCTAGGGCTAGCGGGAGGGCCCCCCAAGAGACCCAGTACTTC
TRBV19	.	.	TRBJ1-5	CASQTGVGNQPQHF	TGTGCCAGTCAGACGGGAGTTGGCAATCAGCCCCAGCATTTT
TRBV7-3	.	.	TRBJ2-1	CASSLTSGQLYNEQFF	TGTGCCAGCAGCTTAACGAGTGGACAGCTGTACAATGAGCAGTTCTTC
TRBV19	.	.	TRBJ2-3	CASSIRLIQSTDTQYF	TGTGCCAGTAGTATACGTCTAATACAGAGCACAGATACGCAGTATTTT
TRBV5-1	.	.	TRBJ2-1	CASSLAERNNEQFF	TGCGCCAGCAGCTTGGCGGAGCGGAACAATGAGCAGTTCTTC
TRBV5-6	few	TRBD2	TRBJ2-5	CASKNLAGRGGETQYF	TGTGCCAGCAAGAATCTCGCGGGACGGGGGGGAGAGACCCAGTACTTC
TRBV6-1	.	TRBD2	TRBJ2-7	CASSENLLTSGRQITHEQYF	TGTGCCAGCAGTGAAAACCTGTTGACTAGCGGGAGGCAAATTACTCACGAGCAGTACTTC
TRBV6-1	.	TRBD1	TRBJ1-2	CASSDPGQGNYGYTF	TGTGCCAGCAGTGACCCGGGACAGGGGAACTATGGCTACACCTTC
TRBV29-1	.	.	TRBJ1-1	CSVGGRTEAFF	TGCAGCGTTGGGGGGAGGACTGAAGCTTTCTTT
TRBV19	once	.	TRBJ2-3	CASKTNPSTDTQYF	TGTGCCAGTAAGACAAATCCTAGCACAGATACGCAGTATTTT
TRBV24-1	.	.	TRBJ2-5	CATSDLASTETQYF	TGTGCCACCAGTGATTTAGCTAGTACGGAGACCCAGTACTTC
TRBV5-4	.	.	TRBJ2-5	CASSVTGSETQYF	TGTGCCAGCAGCGTCACAGGTTCGGAGACCCAGTACTTC
TRBV7-9	.	.	TRBJ2-7	CASRGNSYEQYF	TGTGCCAGCCGGGGGAACTCCTACGAGCAGTACTTC